Shown below are 30 T cell receptor beta chains from a single sample sequenced in a study of blood T cell repertoires in COVID-19. The assay was immunoSEQ multiplex PCR, and TCRdb's table has in-frame clones only and misses some. The sample comprises 300,000 to 400,000 clones, 90% to 95% of which are singletons, and 3% to 4% rests with the top ten. Sequenced material: peripheral blood. These receptors all come from a woman under 30 who had recovered from COVID-19.

The chain uses TRBV18 and TRBJ2-3, with D unclear. The CDR3 contains 12 residues. V shed 3 bases and J shed 6 bases, with 7 bases lying between them. Germline loops: CDR1 KGHSH, CDR2 LQKENI. The CDR3 DNA reads TGTGCCAGCTCACCGCGTCTCGATACGCAGTATTTT. Amino acids: CASSPRLDTQYF. The whole variable domain, remainder taken from reference TRBV18 and TRBJ2-3, is NAGVMQNPRHLVRRRGQEARLRCSPMKGHSHVYWYRQLPEEGLKFMVYLQKENIIDESGMPKERFSAEFPKEGPSILRIQQVVRGDSAAYFCASSPRLDTQYFGPGTRLTVL.

The chain uses TRBV6-5 and TRBJ1-4, with 11 nucleotides matching TRBD1. V dropped 6 bases and J dropped 4; count of bases not matched to a gene: 1. The CDR3 runs to 14 residues. The germline CDR1 and CDR2 sequences are MNHEY and SVGAGI. The chain's CDR3 is CASRGTGGNEKLFF. DNA of the CDR3: TGTGCCAGCAGGGGGACAGGGGGTAATGAAAAACTGTTTTTT.

V usage is TRBV2 and J usage is TRBJ2-6, with 10 bases that match TRBD1. V lost 6 bases, J lost 2 bases, and 4 bases stayed unmatched. The CDR3 extends over 16 amino acids. The V gene's germline CDR1 is SNHLY and CDR2 FYNNEI. The chain's CDR3 is CASSTGTGAGANVLTF. The CDR3 DNA follows: TGTGCCAGCAGCACCGGGACAGGGGCTGGGGCCAACGTCCTGACTTTC.

The V call is TRBV28, the J call TRBJ2-7, with 8 bases aligning to TRBD2. Germline V lookup: CDR1 MDHEN, CDR2 SYDVKM. There are 15 residues in the CDR3. V shed 6 bases and J 6 bases; nucleotides not matched to a gene: 13. The DNA of the CDR3 is TGTGCCAGCAGCTCGCCTGGCAGCGGGAGTTTCGAGCAGTACGTC. Protein sequence: CASSSPGSGSFEQYV.

The rearrangement links TRBV7-2 to TRBJ2-2; TRBD1 is a possible D gene (6 bases). V lost 0 bases and J lost 4, with 9 bases in between. Germline V gives CDR1 SGHTA, CDR2 FQGNSA. The CDR3 loop spans 15 amino acids. CDR3 residues: CASSLAMGATGELFF. As DNA, the CDR3 is TGTGCCAGCAGCTTAGCGATGGGGGCCACCGGGGAGCTGTTTTTT.

The chain carries TRBV3-1 (or the pseudogene TRBV3-2) and TRBJ1-4; TRBD1 matches 10 bases. In germline, CDR1 is LGHDT, CDR2 YNNKEL (reference sequence). The CDR3 spans 16 residues. J lost 8 bases, V lost 0 bases, and 6 bases had no gene match. The CDR3 region has the DNA TGTGCCAGCAGCCAAGACTGGGACAGGGGAGTCGAAAAACTGTTTTTT. It codes for CASSQDWDRGVEKLFF.

This sequence joins TRBV6-2 or TRBV6-3 and TRBJ1-5; TRBD1 might be the D (6 bases). V was clipped by 0 bases and J by 5 bases, with 17 bases between them. The CDR3 loop spans 17 amino acids. CDR1 MNHEY and CDR2 SVGEGT come from the germline V gene. CDR3 DNA: TGTGCCAGCAGTTACTCCCCGGGGTGGGCAGGGGATCAGCCCCAGCATTTT. Protein product: CASSYSPGWAGDQPQHF.

V is TRBV29-1 and J is TRBJ1-2; D perhaps matches TRBD1 (6 bases). The germline gives CDR1 SQVTM, CDR2 ANQGSEA. This CDR3 comprises 14 residues. Between the trimmed V and J ends, which lost 1 base and 4 bases, there was a span of 13 bases. The CDR3 nucleotides are TGCAGCGTTGAAGTTTCCAGGGGCGCCTATGGCTACACCTTC. Its protein is CSVEVSRGAYGYTF.

The J gene is TRBJ1-2, the V gene TRBV6-6; 7 bases are a match to TRBD1. In germline, CDR1 is MNHNY, CDR2 SVGAGI (reference sequence). The CDR3 contains 15 residues. V was clipped by 6 bases and J by 3 bases; unmatched bases: 10. The CDR3 region has the DNA TGTGCCAGCAGCCGTGACAGGGTTAGTTACTATGGCTACACCTTC. Amino acids: CASSRDRVSYYGYTF.

The J gene is TRBJ1-1, the V gene TRBV6-5; 7 bases fit TRBD1. The CDR3 covers 13 residues. After removal of 9 bases from V and 0 bases from J, the junction contained 4 bases not matched to a gene. Germline-derived CDR1 and CDR2 are MNHEY and SVGAGI. The CDR3 spells CASLQGLNTEAFF. The CDR3 nucleotides are TGTGCCAGTTTACAGGGGCTGAACACTGAAGCTTTCTTT.

The gene calls are TRBV6-1 and TRBJ2-3, with a possible D match to TRBD1 (5 bases). Germline assignment: CDR1 MNHNS and CDR2 SASEGT. The CDR3 spans 15 residues. The ends were cut back, 3 bases at V and 3 bases at J, with 13 bases in the middle. For the CDR3, the DNA is TGTGCCAGCAGTGAGCCCCCAACAGGAACAGATACGCAGTATTTT. Its translation is CASSEPPTGTDTQYF.

This chain uses TRBV19 with TRBJ1-1, with 9 nucleotides matching TRBD1. Germline lookup yields CDR1 LNHDA and CDR2 SQIVND (reference sequence). The CDR3 consists of 16 residues. Germline trimming cut 7 bases from V and 3 bases from J; bases unmatched to any gene: 12. The CDR3 nucleotides read TGTGCCAGTAAGAAACCGGGACAGGGAGAACACACTGAAGCTTTCTTT. Its translation: CASKKPGQGEHTEAFF.

The genes are TRBV6-2 or TRBV6-3 and TRBJ2-5; D call uncertain. Trimming stripped 2 bases from V and 2 bases from J, with 9 bases between. Germline V gene data show CDR1 as MNHEY and CDR2 as SVGEGT. The CDR3 loop spans 14 amino acids. The CDR3 loop reads CASSYVVEQETQYF. CDR3 in DNA: TGTGCCAGCAGTTACGTAGTCGAACAAGAGACCCAGTACTTC.

The gene calls are TRBV10-3 and TRBJ1-2; 9 nucleotides match TRBD1. J lost 2 bases, V lost 2 bases, and 9 bases had no gene match. The CDR3 sequence is 17 residues long. CDR1 is ENHRY, CDR2 SYGVKD, per germline. The CDR3 DNA is TGTGCCATCAGTGAGCCCCCTTCGGACAGGGGCAACTATGGCTACACCTTC. This gives the protein CAISEPPSDRGNYGYTF.

The chain couples TRBV7-2 to TRBJ1-5, with D uncertain. With 1 base removed from V and 2 bases from J, the gap between germline ends came to 9 bases. Germline CDR1 is SGHTA and CDR2 is FQGNSA. The CDR3 length is 15 residues. The CDR3 sequence: CASSLELLGNQPQHF. As DNA, the CDR3 is TGTGCCAGCAGCTTAGAACTTCTCGGCAATCAGCCCCAGCATTTT.

V usage is TRBV5-5 and J usage is TRBJ2-7; weak D call: TRBD1 (6 bases). V lost 0 bases to trimming and J lost 6 bases, with 10 bases between them. Germline CDR1 reads SGHKS; CDR2 reads YYEKEE (reference sequence). This CDR3 spans 13 amino acids. The DNA of the CDR3 is TGTGCCAGCAGCTTGGACAGGGAGAGCGAGCAGTACGTC. Encoded protein: CASSLDRESEQYV.

The V and J genes are TRBV9 and TRBJ2-3; D possibly corresponds to TRBD2 (7 bases). This CDR3 contains 15 residues. V was shortened by 5 bases and J by 1 base, with 14 bases between the two germline ends. Germline V gives CDR1 SGDLS, CDR2 YYNGEE. The CDR3 bases are TGTGCCAGCAGAGCCTCGGGGGGCGGCACAGATACGCAGTATTTT. As protein: CASRASGGGTDTQYF. The full variable domain, in which reference TRBV9 and TRBJ2-3 provide the parts outside the CDR3, is DSGVTQTPKHLITATGQRVTLRCSPRSGDLSVYWYQQSLDQGLQFLIQYYNGEERAKGNILERFSAQQFPDLHSELNLSSLELGDSALYFCASRASGGGTDTQYFGPGTRLTVL.

V is TRBV7-2 and J is TRBJ1-2, with TRBD1 matching over 8 bases. The CDR3 spans 13 residues. Looked up from germline, CDR1 is SGHTA and CDR2 is FQGNSA. Losses at the gene ends were 2 bases for V and 7 bases for J; bases not matched to a gene: 3. The CDR3 loop reads CASSLRDRRGYTF. CDR3 DNA: TGTGCCAGCAGCTTACGGGACAGGCGTGGCTACACCTTC.

The chain links TRBV7-2 to TRBJ2-1, with 11 bases lining up with TRBD2. The length of the CDR3 is 16 residues. Germline CDR1 SGHTA, CDR2 FQGNSA. After removal of 5 bases from V and 10 bases from J, the junction contained 13 bases not matched to a gene. As DNA, the CDR3 is TGTGCCAGCAGCGAATGGACTAGCGGGCTGGGGAGGGAGCAGTTCTTC. It codes for CASSEWTSGLGREQFF. Supplemented by reference TRBV7-2 and TRBJ2-1, the full variable domain reads GAGVSQSPSNKVTEKGKDVELRCDPISGHTALYWYRQSLGQGLEFLIYFQGNSAPDKSGLPSDRFSAERTGGSVSTLTIQRTQQEDSAVYLCASSEWTSGLGREQFFGPGTRLTVL.

This clone was observed a single time. The rearrangement links TRBV10-3 to TRBJ1-2; 8 bases match TRBD1. V trimming: 7 bases; J trimming: 8 bases; junction bases outside the gene matches: 9. Germline CDR1 and CDR2: ENHRY and SYGVKD. CDR3 length: 13 residues. CDR3 bases: TGTGCCATCAATCTCCAGGGGGCGGAGGGCTACACCTTC. Translating gives CAINLQGAEGYTF.

This chain uses TRBV9 with TRBJ1-4, with 10 bases that match TRBD1. Losses at the gene ends were 5 bases for V and 8 bases for J; bases not matched to a gene: 9. There are 15 residues in the CDR3. Germline CDR1 SGDLS, CDR2 YYNGEE. The CDR3: CASSPKGQGHEKLFF. CDR3 in DNA: TGTGCCAGCAGTCCAAAGGGACAGGGGCACGAAAAACTGTTTTTT.

This chain uses TRBV10-1 with TRBJ2-2; D is unresolved. Deletions cut 4 bases from V and 3 bases from J, with 9 bases between. This CDR3 region has 14 residues. Germline V gene sequence: CDR1 WNHNN, CDR2 SYGVQD (reference sequence). In DNA form, the CDR3 reads TGCGCCAGCAGTGTGGGCAGTGACACCGGGGAGCTGTTTTTT. Translating gives CASSVGSDTGELFF.

The rearrangement uses TRBV9 and TRBJ2-2; TRBD2 agrees at 7 bases. Germline CDR1 and CDR2: SGDLS and YYNGEE. The CDR3 spans 17 residues. V gave up 0 bases and J gave up 3 bases; unmatched junction bases: 8. The CDR3 loop reads CASSVGGGARDTGELFF. The CDR3 DNA reads as TGTGCCAGCAGCGTAGGGGGAGGGGCGCGGGACACCGGGGAGCTGTTTTTT.

The chain is built from TRBV2 and TRBJ1-1; 7 bases line up with TRBD1. The germline CDR1 and CDR2 sequences are SNHLY and FYNNEI. The CDR3 sequence is 13 residues long. Germline trimming cut 7 bases from V and 4 bases from J; bases unmatched to any gene: 6. The CDR3 loop is CASTRAGGTEAFF. The CDR3 DNA reads TGTGCCAGCACCCGGGCAGGGGGCACTGAAGCTTTCTTT.

The chain joins TRBV11-3 to TRBJ2-1, with D maybe TRBD1 (5 bases). This CDR3 contains 14 residues. Trimming removed 3 bases at V and 6 bases at J, with 12 bases between. Germline lookup yields CDR1 SGHNT and CDR2 YENEEA. The CDR3: CASSLGPSGNEQFF. The CDR3 DNA reads as TGTGCCAGCAGCTTGGGGCCCTCGGGCAATGAGCAGTTCTTC.

The chain couples TRBV11-3 to TRBJ2-1; perhaps TRBD1 as D (8 bases). This CDR3 comprises 16 residues. Trimming stripped 5 bases from V and 2 bases from J, with 16 bases between. Germline CDR1 SGHNT, CDR2 YENEEA. In nucleotides, the CDR3 is TGTGCCAGCAGCATTAACAGGGGGGGAACCTACAATGAGCAGTTCTTC. Translation: CASSINRGGTYNEQFF. The whole variable domain, remainder taken from reference TRBV11-3 and TRBJ2-1, is EAGVVQSPRYKIIEKKQPVAFWCNPISGHNTLYWYLQNLGQGPELLIRYENEEAVDDSQLPKDRFSAERLKGVDSTLKIQPAELGDSAVYLCASSINRGGTYNEQFFGPGTRLTVL.

The chain couples TRBV5-1 to TRBJ2-1; TRBD2 matches 15 bases. Germline V gene data show CDR1 as SGHRS and CDR2 as YFSETQ. The CDR3 has 19 amino acids. The J segment lost 1 base and the V segment lost 0 bases, leaving 5 bases of the junction unmatched. DNA of the CDR3: TGCGCCAGCAGCTTGGCCCGGACTAGCGGGAGGGGGTCCTACAATGAGCAGTTCTTC. It specifies CASSLARTSGRGSYNEQFF.

The chain joins TRBV5-1 to TRBJ2-1; 12 bases are shared with TRBD1. This CDR3 is built from 17 residues. J lost 4 bases, V lost 2 bases, and 7 bases had no gene match. CDR1 is SGHRS and CDR2 is YFSETQ in the germline V gene. In DNA, the CDR3 is TGCGCCAGCAGCTTTTACCCGGGACAGGGGGCTTACAATGAGCAGTTCTTC. As protein: CASSFYPGQGAYNEQFF.

This sequence joins TRBV5-1 and TRBJ2-3; TRBD2 aligns across 10 bases. Per the germline V gene, CDR1 is SGHRS and CDR2 is YFSETQ. J was trimmed by 6 bases and V by 0 bases; bases with no gene match: 10. The CDR3 has 17 residues. The CDR3 DNA is TGCGCCAGCAGCTTGGAAGGTCTAGCGGGAGACTGGGATACGCAGTATTTT. Translated: CASSLEGLAGDWDTQYF.

The CDR3 region is CASSLGGPSYNEQFF. The CDR3 nucleotides are TGTGCCAGCAGCCTAGGAGGGCCGTCCTACAATGAGCAGTTCTTC. The J gene is TRBJ2-1, the V gene TRBV28; the D gene is possibly TRBD2 (6 bases). This CDR3 is built from 15 residues. Germline assignment: CDR1 MDHEN and CDR2 SYDVKM. Trimming removed 6 bases from V and 1 base from J, with 13 bases in between. The full variable domain, in which reference TRBV28 and TRBJ2-1 provide the parts outside the CDR3, is DVKVTQSSRYLVKRTGEKVFLECVQDMDHENMFWYRQDPGLGLRLIYFSYDVKMKEKGDIPEGYSVSREKKERFSLILESASTNQTSMYLCASSLGGPSYNEQFFGPGTRLTVL.